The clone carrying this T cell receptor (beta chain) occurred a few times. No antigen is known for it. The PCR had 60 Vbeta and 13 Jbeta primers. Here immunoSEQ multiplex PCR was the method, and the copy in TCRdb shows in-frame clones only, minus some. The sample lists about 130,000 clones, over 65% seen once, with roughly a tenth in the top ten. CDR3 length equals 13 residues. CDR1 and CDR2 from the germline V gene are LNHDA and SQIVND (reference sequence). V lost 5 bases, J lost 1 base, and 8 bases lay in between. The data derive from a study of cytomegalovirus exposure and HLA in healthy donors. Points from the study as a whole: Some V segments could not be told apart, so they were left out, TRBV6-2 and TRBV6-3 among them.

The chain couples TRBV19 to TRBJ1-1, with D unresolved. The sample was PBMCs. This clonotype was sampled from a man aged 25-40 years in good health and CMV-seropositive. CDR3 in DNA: TGTGCCAGTAGTGAACAGAGGAACACTGAAGCTTTCTTT. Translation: CASSEQRNTEAFF.